The rows below give T cell receptor beta chains drawn from one sample of a study of blood T cell repertoires in COVID-19. The protocol was immunoSEQ multiplex PCR, while the TCRdb copy is restricted to in-frame clones and leaves out a portion. The data show about 59,000 clones, about 93% seen once. The sequenced material came from peripheral blood. These receptors originate from a man older than 75 with acute or convalescent COVID-19. Both conserved end residues are trimmed from each CDR3. A D gene is named only where the DNA matches it firmly. Size tells how often a clone was seen (once, few, many) or the class of an expanded clone, and some rows leave it out.

clone size	V gene	J gene	D gene	CDR3 protein
NA	TRBV5-1	TRBJ2-2	TRBD1	ASSLDKGASGELF
once	TRBV6-1	TRBJ1-3	NA	ASSDRGTGNTIY
NA	TRBV5-1	TRBJ1-5	TRBD1	ASSVSGQGSLPQH
few	TRBV5-4	TRBJ1-1	NA	ASSRSRGIDTEAF
NA	TRBV28	TRBJ2-7	TRBD2	ASSPYGTSGYEQY
few	TRBV5-4	TRBJ2-3	TRBD1	ASSYRTGAKFTDTQY
NA	TRBV29-1	TRBJ2-7	NA	SVEDHYEQY
NA	TRBV24-1	TRBJ2-3	NA	ATSESGPPTDTQY
NA	TRBV5-1	TRBJ2-3	NA	ASSSGTPTDTQY
NA	TRBV3-1/TRBV3-2	TRBJ2-2	NA	ASSYPGVGELF
NA	TRBV24-1	TRBJ2-1	TRBD2	ATSDSSGSSYNEQF
NA	TRBV30	TRBJ1-1	TRBD1	AWSVLRDRGLPF
NA	TRBV14	TRBJ2-5	NA	ASSQTRGIQETQY
NA	TRBV30	TRBJ1-2	NA	AWSVFAEGYT
NA	TRBV19	TRBJ2-3	TRBD2	ASRGGGTSGRTDTQY
NA	TRBV28	TRBJ1-2	NA	ASGGGRNYGYT
NA	TRBV6-6	TRBJ2-7	TRBD1	ASSYSRDSSYEQY
few	TRBV30	TRBJ2-2	NA	AWSVIGGVTGELF
NA	TRBV2	TRBJ1-4	NA	ASSAGVNEKLF
NA	TRBV5-1	TRBJ2-5	NA	ASSRGTAKGETQY
NA	TRBV30	TRBJ2-3	TRBD2	AWKRTSGVTDTQY
NA	TRBV18	TRBJ2-3	NA	ASSPSPSLGGTGDTQY
NA	TRBV6-1	TRBJ1-2	NA	ASSDEAGAQGGYT
NA	TRBV7-9	TRBJ2-7	TRBD1	ASSLARPGTGGSAYEQY
NA	TRBV2	TRBJ2-2	TRBD1	ASRGTGGGGGELF
NA	TRBV7-8	TRBJ2-2	NA	ASSQSEVKGELF
NA	TRBV11-1	TRBJ2-7	NA	ASSLATVPYEQY
NA	TRBV28	TRBJ2-5	TRBD2	ASQSGAGGRDGTQY
NA	TRBV2	TRBJ2-5	NA	ASSEKGRSRRETQY
NA	TRBV2	TRBJ2-7	TRBD2	ASSEEWSSGAYEQY
NA	TRBV24-1	TRBJ2-1	TRBD2	ATSDESSGGQIYNEQF
NA	TRBV3-1/TRBV3-2	TRBJ1-6	TRBD1	ASSPRGQGSPLH
NA	TRBV2	TRBJ1-5	NA	AGTPGNNQPQH
NA	TRBV4-1	TRBJ1-2	NA	APATDTYTNYGYT
NA	TRBV19	TRBJ2-3	NA	ASSTGLSDTQY
NA	TRBV9	TRBJ2-7	NA	ASSVGGASVNEQY
once	TRBV28	TRBJ2-7	NA	ASSGLRTAYEQY
NA	TRBV2	TRBJ2-1	TRBD1	ASSEPGQGYNEQF
NA	TRBV27	TRBJ2-1	TRBD2	ASTTSGGGNEQF
NA	TRBV5-4	TRBJ2-1	TRBD2	ASSLGLANNEQF
NA	TRBV7-2	TRBJ1-6	NA	ASSPSGGVGNSPLH
once	TRBV12-3/TRBV12-4	TRBJ1-2	TRBD1	ARTGDGYT
NA	TRBV7-6	TRBJ1-6	TRBD1	ASSLGQGSSPLH
NA	TRBV28	TRBJ1-5	NA	ASSFPGDNQPQH
NA	TRBV6-5	TRBJ2-5	TRBD1	ASSHDREIGTQY
NA	TRBV5-4	TRBJ2-5	NA	ASSLTGKETQY
NA	TRBV5-1	TRBJ2-2	NA	ASSLWAKNGELF
NA	TRBV29-1	TRBJ1-1	NA	SVMTGAQTEAF
NA	TRBV15	TRBJ1-2	TRBD1	ATSSGQGAYGYT
NA	TRBV10-3	TRBJ1-6	TRBD1	AINTGTGDSPLH